The 13 T cell receptor beta chains reported below all come from one sample, sequenced in a study of T cell responses to AZD1222 COVID-19 vaccine. This table comes from immunoSEQ multiplex PCR, and its TCRdb copy is limited to in-frame clones, with some not included. The sample lists about 100,000 clones, over 75% occurring once. The source was peripheral blood, collected on day 0 of AZD1222 vaccination. The receptors were gathered from an adult in good health.

The genes are TRBV29-1 and TRBJ1-1, with D unclear. The CDR3 spans 13 residues. The germline V and J ends were trimmed by 3 bases and 0 bases, with 8 bases remaining between them. Germline CDR1 SQVTM, CDR2 ANQGSEA. CDR3 bases: TGCAGCGTTGAGAACAGCATGAACACTGAAGCTTTCTTT. Protein sequence: CSVENSMNTEAFF.

This clone appeared a single time. The rearrangement links TRBV28 to TRBJ1-1; D is unresolved. Trimming shortened V by 5 bases and J by 3 bases, and 25 bases separated the two germline ends. Germline assignment: CDR1 MDHEN and CDR2 SYDVKM. The CDR3 is 18 residues long. CDR3 nucleotide sequence: TGTGCCAGCAGTCCAAGAGGAGGACTTAAACCCATGGACACTGAAGCTTTCTTT. It specifies CASSPRGGLKPMDTEAFF. The variable domain in full, with the rest retrieved from reference TRBV28 and TRBJ1-1, is DVKVTQSSRYLVKRTGEKVFLECVQDMDHENMFWYRQDPGLGLRLIYFSYDVKMKEKGDIPEGYSVSREKKERFSLILESASTNQTSMYLCASSPRGGLKPMDTEAFFGQGTRLTVV.

This clone was counted once. V gene TRBV6-5 combines with J gene TRBJ1-2, with no clear D. This CDR3 is built from 13 residues. Trimming cost V 0 bases and J 5 bases, with 7 bases left between them. The germline V gene has CDR1 MNHEY and CDR2 SVGAGI. CDR3 sequence reads: CASSYSSLYGYTF. The CDR3 DNA sequence: TGTGCCAGCAGTTACTCCAGCTTGTATGGCTACACCTTC.

The chain couples TRBV7-2 to TRBJ2-2; TRBD1 matches 7 bases. The CDR3 consists of 14 residues. CDR1 and CDR2 (germline): SGHTA, FQGNSA. Germline trimming cut 5 bases from V and 4 bases from J; bases unmatched to any gene: 4. The CDR3 region has the DNA TGTGCCAGCAGCCCTCGGACAGGCACCGGGGAGCTGTTTTTT. Its translation is CASSPRTGTGELFF.

V usage is TRBV15 and J usage is TRBJ2-1, with 7 bases identical to TRBD1. The CDR3 has 15 residues. CDR1 is LNHNV, CDR2 YYDKDF, per germline (reference sequence). The V segment lost 5 bases and the J segment 1 base; nucleotides outside the gene matches: 5. The CDR3 DNA sequence: TGTGCCACCAGCGTCCACAGGGGATCCTACAATGAGCAGTTCTTC. Protein product: CATSVHRGSYNEQFF.

The chain links TRBV19 to TRBJ1-5, with 8 bases identical to TRBD1. This CDR3 is built from 18 residues. V lost 6 bases and J lost 3; bases outside the gene matches: 16. CDR1 and CDR2 from the germline V gene are LNHDA and SQIVND (reference sequence). The CDR3 DNA follows: TGTGCCAGTAGCCCCCGGGGACAGGCCGCGCTTCCCAATCAGCCCCAGCATTTT. Translation: CASSPRGQAALPNQPQHF.

The V call is TRBV10-3, the J call TRBJ1-5, with D tentatively TRBD1 (5 bases). The V gene's germline CDR1 is ENHRY and CDR2 SYGVKD. CDR3 length equals 12 residues. V gave up 5 bases and J gave up 5 bases, with 7 bases separating them. CDR3 loop: CAISTGDQPQHF. The CDR3 nucleotides are TGTGCCATCAGTACAGGAGATCAGCCCCAGCATTTT.

This clone was counted a single time. The V and J genes are TRBV11-2 and TRBJ2-7, with unresolved D. The CDR3 has 13 residues. The V and J ends lost 7 bases and 9 bases respectively, with 19 bases between them. Germline CDR1 is SGHAT and CDR2 is FQNNGV. The chain's CDR3 is CASTLSLGKPQYF. DNA for the CDR3: TGTGCCAGCACCTTGTCCTTAGGAAAACCGCAGTACTTC.

This clone was observed a single time. The rearrangement joins TRBV4-2 to TRBJ1-2, with 9 nucleotides matching TRBD1. Germline V gene lookup returns CDR1 LGHNA and CDR2 YNFKEQ. J was trimmed by 5 bases and V by 3 bases; bases with no gene match: 4. CDR3 length equals 14 residues. DNA for the CDR3: TGTGCCAGCAGCCACGGACAGGGGAGTTATGGCTACACCTTC. It yields the protein CASSHGQGSYGYTF.

The chain carries TRBV13 and TRBJ2-2; no definite D call. Germline V lookup: CDR1 PRHDT, CDR2 FYEKMQ (reference sequence). The CDR3 consists of 11 residues. The V and J ends lost 3 bases and 9 bases respectively, with 5 bases between them. The DNA of the CDR3 is TGTGCCAGCAGCTTCCAAAGGGAGCTGTTTTTT. Amino acid sequence: CASSFQRELFF. Full variable domain (remainder filled in from reference TRBV13 and TRBJ2-2): AAGVIQSPRHLIKEKRETATLKCYPIPRHDTVYWYQQGPGQDPQFLISFYEKMQSDKGSIPDRFSAQQFSDYHSELNMSSLELGDSALYFCASSFQRELFFGEGSRLTVL.

The rearrangement joins TRBV18 to TRBJ1-2; 7 positions match TRBD1. Trimming removed 2 bases from V and 5 bases from J; junction bases left unmatched: 8. The germline V gene has CDR1 KGHSH and CDR2 LQKENI. This CDR3 has 15 amino acids. Written as DNA, the CDR3 is TGTGCCAGCTCACCATGGGACAGCTGGGTTTATGGCTACACCTTC. Protein sequence: CASSPWDSWVYGYTF.

The chain carries TRBV12-5 and TRBJ1-4; 8 bases fit TRBD1. V was clipped by 2 bases and J by 6 bases; unmatched bases: 26. Per the germline V gene, CDR1 is LGHNT and CDR2 is FRNRAP. The CDR3 has 22 amino acids. The CDR3 reads CASGLPSGGGRRPCGWDEKLFF. CDR3 bases: TGTGCTAGTGGTTTGCCCTCAGGGGGCGGGAGGCGGCCGTGTGGCTGGGATGAAAAACTGTTTTTT.

V is TRBV5-6 and J is TRBJ1-4, with a tentative D call TRBD1 (5 bases). V lost 2 bases and J 12 bases, leaving 20 bases between the germline ends. Germline CDR1 and CDR2: SGHDT and YYEEEE. The CDR3 loop spans 15 amino acids. The CDR3 DNA sequence: TGTGCCAGCAGCTTTGTGGGACCGGGTGGGGAAGAACTGTTTTTT. Translation: CASSFVGPGGEELFF.